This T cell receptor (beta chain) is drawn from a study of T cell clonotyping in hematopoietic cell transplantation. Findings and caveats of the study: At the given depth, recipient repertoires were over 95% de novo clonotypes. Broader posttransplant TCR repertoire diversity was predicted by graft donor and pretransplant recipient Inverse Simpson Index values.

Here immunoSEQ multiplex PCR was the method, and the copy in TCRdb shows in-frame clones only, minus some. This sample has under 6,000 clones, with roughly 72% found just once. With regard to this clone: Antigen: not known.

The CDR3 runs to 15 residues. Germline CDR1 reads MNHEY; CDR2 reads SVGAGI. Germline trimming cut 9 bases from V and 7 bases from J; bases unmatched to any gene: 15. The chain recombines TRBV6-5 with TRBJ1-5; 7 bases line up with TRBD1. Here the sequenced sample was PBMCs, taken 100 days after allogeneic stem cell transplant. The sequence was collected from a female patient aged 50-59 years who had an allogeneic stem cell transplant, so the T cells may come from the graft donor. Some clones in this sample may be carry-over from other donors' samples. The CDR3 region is CASSNPSTGQQPQHF. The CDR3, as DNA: TGTGCCAGTAGTAACCCCTCGACAGGGCAGCAGCCCCAGCATTTT.